This TCR beta chain was sequenced for a study of blood T cell repertoires in COVID-19. Background on the study: There were acute and convalescent COVID-19 samples, and they came from the United States, Italy and Spain.

In the original processing: Using reference gene primer amplification, nucleated cell counts were estimated. The table came from immunoSEQ multiplex PCR; TCRdb's copy has only in-frame clones and leaves some out. That table is the source of V, J and clone size, and D and trimming were worked out from the DNA. The table lists about 340,000 clones, 85% to 90% of them singletons. A Seattle source enrolled patients during active infection and followed them longitudinally. The material sequenced was peripheral blood. The receptor was derived from a woman in her seventies with COVID-19, enrolled during active disease.

CDR3 protein: CASSSQGLGHNEQFF. The CDR3 DNA reads TGCGCCAGCAGTTCACAGGGTTTAGGCCACAATGAGCAGTTCTTC. The chain couples TRBV5-1 to TRBJ2-1; tentative D call: TRBD1 (6 bases). The ends were cut back, 5 bases at V and 5 bases at J, with 17 bases in the middle. Germline values: CDR1 SGHRS, CDR2 YFSETQ. This CDR3 has 15 residues.